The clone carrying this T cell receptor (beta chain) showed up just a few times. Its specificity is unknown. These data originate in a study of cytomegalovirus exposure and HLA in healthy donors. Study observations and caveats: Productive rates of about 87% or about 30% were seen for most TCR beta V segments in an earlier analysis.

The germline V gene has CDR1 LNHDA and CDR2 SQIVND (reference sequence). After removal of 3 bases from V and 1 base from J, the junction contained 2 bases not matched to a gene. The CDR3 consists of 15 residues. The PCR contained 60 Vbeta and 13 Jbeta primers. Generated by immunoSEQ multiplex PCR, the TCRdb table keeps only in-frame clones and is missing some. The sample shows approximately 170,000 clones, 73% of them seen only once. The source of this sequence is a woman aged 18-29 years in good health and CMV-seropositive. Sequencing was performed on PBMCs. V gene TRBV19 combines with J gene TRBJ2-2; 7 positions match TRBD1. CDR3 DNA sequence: TGTGCCAGTAGTATTCAGGGGGTGAACACCGGGGAGCTGTTTTTT. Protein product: CASSIQGVNTGELFF.